Shown below are 14 T cell receptor beta chains from a single sample sequenced in a study of patients and donors after allogeneic stem cell transplantation. MiXCR was run by TCRdb on the RT-PCR reads, yielding one entry per CDR3 protein. The sample consists of hundreds of thousands of distinct CDR3 sequences, more than 15% of them appearing once. Sequences were obtained from blood, either unsorted or a sorted T cell fraction (not recorded which). These receptors all stem from a human donor who was either an allogeneic HSCT recipient or a stem cell or donor lymphocyte infusion donor (not recorded which). It is not recorded whose cells these are; they may come from a transplant donor.

The chain combines TRBV12-3 or TRBV12-4 with TRBJ2-5; D is possibly TRBD2 (5 bases). The CDR3 spans 15 residues. The V end lost 5 bases, the J end lost 1 base, and 14 bases lay between the germline ends. The CDR3 nucleotides are TGTGCCAGCAGTAAAAGGAGGACGGGCCAAGAGACCCAGTACTTC. Its translation is CASSKRRTGQETQYF.

This clonotype was detected only a few times. V is TRBV5-1 and J is TRBJ2-7; 9 nucleotides line up with TRBD2. The CDR3 has 14 amino acids. The V gene's germline CDR1 is SGHRS and CDR2 YFSETQ. V was pared by 0 bases and J by 5 bases, with 3 bases of the junction left unmatched. For the CDR3, the DNA is TGCGCCAGCAGCTTGGGCGGGAGGGCCAACGAGCAGTACTTC. Its translation is CASSLGGRANEQYF.

This clonotype was seen ten or more times. The chain is built from TRBV27 and TRBJ2-2, with D tentatively TRBD1 (6 bases). CDR1 and CDR2 (germline): MNHEY, SMNVEV (reference sequence). Trimming cost V 3 bases and J 2 bases, with 10 bases left between them. CDR3 length: 15 residues. In nucleotides, the CDR3 is TGTGCCAGCAGTTTGGCAGGGGATAACACCGGGGAGCTGTTTTTT. This encodes CASSLAGDNTGELFF.

This clonotype turned up a few times. The rearrangement links TRBV9 to TRBJ1-5; D remains unclear. The CDR3 consists of 14 residues. The germline gives CDR1 SGDLS, CDR2 YYNGEE. V was pared by 0 bases and J by 5 bases, with 9 bases between. The CDR3 nucleotides are TGTGCCAGCAGCGTAGGCCGGGCGGATCAGCCCCAGCATTTT. This codes for CASSVGRADQPQHF.

Only a few counts were recorded for this clonotype. The chain is built from TRBV28 and TRBJ1-3, with D hard to call. V lost 7 bases and J lost 3, with 13 bases in between. The germline gives CDR1 MDHEN, CDR2 SYDVKM. The CDR3 has 14 residues. CDR3 residues: CASTGLPNGNTIYF. The DNA for the CDR3 is TGTGCCAGCACGGGATTGCCCAATGGAAACACCATATATTTT.

This clonotype has more than one count but fewer than ten. The chain employs TRBV7-3 and TRBJ2-2, with 7 bases lining up with TRBD2. Germline trimming cut 5 bases from V and 1 base from J; bases unmatched to any gene: 10. CDR3 length equals 17 residues. Germline CDR1 SGHTA, CDR2 FQGTGA. CDR3 region: CASSTRDRGRNTGELFF. The CDR3 DNA follows: TGTGCCAGCAGCACCAGGGATCGCGGGAGGAACACCGGGGAGCTGTTTTTT. Full variable domain (remainder filled in from reference TRBV7-3 and TRBJ2-2): GAGVSQTPSNKVTEKGKYVELRCDPISGHTALYWYRQSLGQGPEFLIYFQGTGAADDSGLPNDRFFAVRPEGSVSTLKIQRTERGDSAVYLCASSTRDRGRNTGELFFGEGSRLTVL.

The J gene is TRBJ2-3, the V gene TRBV6-2 or TRBV6-3; 7 bases fit TRBD2. There are 13 residues in the CDR3. Trimming took 7 bases from V and 4 from J; bases not matched to a gene: 5. Germline CDR1 and CDR2: MNHEY and SVGEGT. CDR3 DNA: TGTGCCAGCATCCAGGGAGGGTCAGATACGCAGTATTTT. This encodes CASIQGGSDTQYF.

V gene TRBV15 combines with J gene TRBJ1-1; 7 bases agree with TRBD1. Germline lookup yields CDR1 LNHNV and CDR2 YYDKDF (reference sequence). Losses at the gene ends were 1 base for V and 1 base for J; bases not matched to a gene: 0. The CDR3 is 14 residues long. Written as DNA, the CDR3 is TGTGCCACCAGCAGAGGGACAGGGAACACTGAAGCTTTCTTT. This codes for CATSRGTGNTEAFF.

The J gene is TRBJ2-7, the V gene TRBV7-3; D ambiguous. The V end was cut by 0 bases, the J end by 1 base, with 10 bases between. Per germline, CDR1 SGHTA and CDR2 FQGTGA. The CDR3 runs 15 residues. The chain's CDR3 is CASSLTPRSSYEQYF. CDR3 DNA sequence: TGTGCCAGCAGCTTAACACCCCGAAGTTCCTACGAGCAGTACTTC.

The J gene is TRBJ1-5, the V gene TRBV20-1; D perhaps matches TRBD1 (5 bases). Between the trimmed V and J ends, which lost 5 bases and 0 bases, there was a span of 11 bases. The CDR3 totals 14 residues. Germline CDR1 is DFQATT and CDR2 is SNEGSKA (reference sequence). CDR3: CSARIQDSNQPQHF. CDR3 nucleotide sequence: TGCAGTGCTCGCATACAGGATAGCAATCAGCCCCAGCATTTT.

The genes are TRBV6-5 and TRBJ2-5, with 10 bases matching TRBD1. The germline V gene has CDR1 MNHEY and CDR2 SVGAGI. The CDR3 is made up of 14 amino acids. Trimming took 2 bases from V and 6 from J; bases not matched to a gene: 3. DNA for the CDR3: TGTGCCAGCAGTTACGGGGGACAGGGGCAGACCCAGTACTTC. As protein: CASSYGGQGQTQYF.

Comment on this clonotype: A read error may explain this, as a much larger clone is one base away. V and J are TRBV24-1 and TRBJ2-1; weak D call: TRBD1 (6 bases). The germline CDR1 and CDR2 sequences are KGHDR and SFDVKD. The CDR3 has 12 residues. The CDR3 nucleotides read TGTGCCACCAGTGGGCCGGGACAAGAGCGGTTCTTC. Translated, it gives CATSGPGQERFF.

The V and J genes are TRBV6-2 or TRBV6-3 and TRBJ2-7, with D perhaps matching TRBD1 (6 bases). V was cut by 6 bases and J by 2 bases, with 17 bases left in between. The CDR3 loop spans 15 amino acids. Germline CDR1 reads MNHEY; CDR2 reads SVGEGT. This CDR3 reads CASRSRATGTYEQYF. The CDR3 DNA reads as TGTGCCAGCAGATCTAGAGCGACAGGAACCTACGAGCAGTACTTC.

The CDR3 is CASSLARGTSGRAIDTGELFF. In DNA form, the CDR3 reads TGTGCCAGCAGTTTAGCGCGGGGGACTAGCGGGAGGGCCATCGACACCGGGGAGCTGTTTTTT. J is TRBJ2-2 and V is TRBV12-3 or TRBV12-4; 16 bases line up with TRBD2. The CDR3 sequence is 21 residues long. V shed 0 bases, J shed 3 bases, and the junction held 10 bases outside the gene matches.